This T cell receptor (beta chain) was sequenced for a study of T cell responses to AZD1222 COVID-19 vaccine. Study details: Whether given at about 4 or about 12 weeks, second doses were pooled. General observations from the study: It should be noted that donors were predominantly white British and more often female, and clonal diversity was possibly underestimated. Compared with day 0, the breadth and depth of the Spike-specific TCR repertoire rose significantly after two doses of AZD1222.

Clones were read by immunoSEQ multiplex PCR, and TCRdb kept only the in-frame ones, dropping some. The sample shows 100,000 to 150,000 clones, 80% to 95% of them seen only once. The V end was cut by 8 bases, the J end by 1 base, with 6 bases between. CDR1 and CDR2 from the germline V gene are MDHEN and SYDVKM. This CDR3 spans 11 amino acids. For this clone: Its specificity is not known.

The receptor comes from an adult in good health. The sequences come from peripheral blood, collected on day 0 of AZD1222 vaccination. This sequence joins TRBV28 and TRBJ2-7; D is uncertain. The CDR3 DNA sequence: TGTGCCAGCGGCGAATCCTACGAGCAGTACTTC. The encoded protein is CASGESYEQYF. The full variable domain, with the rest looked up from reference TRBV28 and TRBJ2-7, is DVKVTQSSRYLVKRTGEKVFLECVQDMDHENMFWYRQDPGLGLRLIYFSYDVKMKEKGDIPEGYSVSREKKERFSLILESASTNQTSMYLCASGESYEQYFGPGTRLTVT.